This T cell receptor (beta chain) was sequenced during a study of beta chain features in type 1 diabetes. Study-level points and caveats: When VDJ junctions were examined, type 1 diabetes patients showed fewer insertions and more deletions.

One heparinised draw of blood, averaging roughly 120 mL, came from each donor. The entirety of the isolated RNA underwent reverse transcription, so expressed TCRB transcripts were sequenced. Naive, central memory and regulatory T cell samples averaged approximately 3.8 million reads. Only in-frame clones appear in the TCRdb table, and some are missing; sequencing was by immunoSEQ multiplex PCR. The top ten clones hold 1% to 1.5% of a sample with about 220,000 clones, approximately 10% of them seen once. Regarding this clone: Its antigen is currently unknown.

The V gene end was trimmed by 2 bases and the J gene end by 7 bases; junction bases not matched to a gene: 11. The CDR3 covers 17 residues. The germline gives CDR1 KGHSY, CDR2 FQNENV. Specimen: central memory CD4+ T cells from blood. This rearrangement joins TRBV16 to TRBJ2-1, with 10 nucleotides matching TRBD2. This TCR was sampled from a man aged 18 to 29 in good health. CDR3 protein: CASSQIQLAGSENEQFF. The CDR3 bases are TGTGCCAGCAGCCAAATCCAACTAGCGGGATCAGAGAATGAGCAGTTCTTC.